A single sample gave rise to the 17 T cell receptor beta chains below, sequenced in a study of OX40 agonist ivuxolimab in advanced cancers. TCRdb's table, derived via immunoSEQ multiplex PCR, lists solely in-frame clones and lacks some. The sample lists about 120,000 clones, 75% to 90% seen once, with around 0.55% in the top ten. The starting material was CD4+ or CD8+ T cells sorted from blood, obtained in a trial of the OX40 agonist ivuxolimab. These receptors were obtained from an adult with an advanced solid tumor such as melanoma, head and neck, liver or kidney cancer.

The chain recombines TRBV7-9 with TRBJ1-5; the D gene is possibly TRBD1 (5 bases). The V end lost 8 bases, the J end lost 0 bases, and 14 bases lay between the germline ends. Germline CDR1 is SEHNR and CDR2 is FQNEAQ (reference sequence). The CDR3 spans 15 residues. The chain's CDR3 is CASSTSGYSNQPQHF. The CDR3, as DNA: TGTGCCAGCTCGACCTCAGGGTATAGCAATCAGCCCCAGCATTTT.

The chain links TRBV27 to TRBJ1-2; D is unclear. Per the germline V gene, CDR1 is MNHEY and CDR2 is SMNVEV (reference sequence). V was pared by 5 bases and J by 0 bases, with 19 bases between. CDR3 size: 17 residues. The CDR3 region has the DNA TGTGCCAGCAGTCCAAACATTGTAGGATACACTAACTATGGCTACACCTTC. This gives the protein CASSPNIVGYTNYGYTF.

The V call is TRBV9, the J call TRBJ2-6; D not certain. The CDR3 extends over 17 amino acids. Between the trimmed V and J ends, which lost 2 bases and 4 bases, there was a span of 16 bases. CDR1 and CDR2 from the germline V gene are SGDLS and YYNGEE. In DNA form, the CDR3 reads TGTGCCAGCAGCGTTGGCTTCTCCCCGAGGGGGGCCAACGTCCTGACTTTC. Amino acids: CASSVGFSPRGANVLTF.

In this sample, this clone turned up a few times. DNA for the CDR3: TGTGCCGTTCTTGCGCCTATACCCGCCACAGATACGCAGTATTTT. The encoded protein is CAVLAPIPATDTQYF. This chain links TRBV30 with TRBJ2-3; D is ambiguous. Trimming removed 8 bases from V and 2 bases from J, with 20 bases in between. The CDR3 length is 15 residues. Germline-derived CDR1 and CDR2 are GTSNPN and SVGIG (reference sequence).

This sequence joins TRBV7-2 and TRBJ2-1; unclear D gene. The CDR3 length is 11 residues. Per the germline V gene, CDR1 is SGHTA and CDR2 is FQGNSA. Trimming left V 5 bases short and J 7 bases short, with 6 bases between. CDR3 sequence: CASSRSNEQFF. In DNA, the CDR3 is TGTGCCAGCAGCCGGTCGAATGAGCAGTTCTTC.

The gene calls are TRBV5-6 and TRBJ2-7, with 7 positions matching TRBD1. The J segment lost 3 bases and the V segment lost 5 bases, leaving 2 bases of the junction unmatched. In germline, CDR1 is SGHDT, CDR2 YYEEEE. The CDR3 sequence is 12 residues long. The chain's CDR3 is CASRSGGYEQYF. The CDR3 bases are TGTGCCAGCAGGTCAGGGGGCTACGAGCAGTACTTC.

V is TRBV18 and J is TRBJ1-6, with unresolved D. Trimming cost V 6 bases and J 7 bases, with 16 bases left between them. Germline values: CDR1 KGHSH, CDR2 LQKENI. The CDR3 is made up of 15 amino acids. CDR3 DNA: TGTGCCAGCTCCACGATAGACGGTCGAAATTCACCCCTCCACTTT. This gives the protein CASSTIDGRNSPLHF.

The chain carries TRBV9 and TRBJ2-2, with D maybe TRBD1 (6 bases). This CDR3 contains 15 residues. Looked up from germline, CDR1 is SGDLS and CDR2 is YYNGEE. Trimming removed 3 bases at V and 5 bases at J, with 14 bases between. CDR3 coding DNA: TGTGCCAGCAGCGCAGACAGGCTAACTACCGGGGAGCTGTTTTTT. Translation gives CASSADRLTTGELFF.

The table lists this clone with a count of one. The rearrangement joins TRBV4-1 to TRBJ2-5, with TRBD1 identical over 7 bases. The CDR3 spans 15 residues. Germline CDR1 reads MGHRA; CDR2 reads YSYEKL. V lost 4 bases and J lost 3; bases outside the gene matches: 8. CDR3 bases: TGCGCCAGCAGCCGGCCCGGGACAGCGAAAGAGACCCAGTACTTC. This translates into CASSRPGTAKETQYF.

The chain has TRBV10-2 and TRBJ1-4, with a possible D match to TRBD1 (5 bases). CDR3 size: 15 residues. The ends were cut back, 3 bases at V and 7 bases at J, with 15 bases in the middle. Germline CDR1 and CDR2: WSHSY and SAAADI. CDR3 protein: CASSDPRGVAEKLFF. The DNA for the CDR3 is TGCGCCAGCAGTGACCCCCGAGGGGTAGCTGAAAAACTGTTTTTT.

This sequence joins TRBV5-1 and TRBJ1-2; D is possibly TRBD1 (5 bases). From germline, CDR1 is SGHRS and CDR2 YFSETQ. The CDR3 is made up of 17 amino acids. V lost 4 bases and J 0 bases, leaving 19 bases between the germline ends. For the CDR3, the DNA is TGCGCCAGCAGCCCGGGAAGGGGTCAGGGTGCTAACTATGGCTACACCTTC. Translated, it gives CASSPGRGQGANYGYTF.

This rearrangement joins TRBV6-1 to TRBJ2-3; perhaps TRBD2 as D (6 bases). The CDR3 has 17 residues. Germline assignment: CDR1 MNHNS and CDR2 SASEGT. The germline V and J ends were trimmed by 3 bases and 1 base, with 17 bases remaining between them. The CDR3 nucleotides are TGTGCCAGCAGTGAGATGGGACTCGCCGACGGCACAGATACGCAGTATTTT. Residues: CASSEMGLADGTDTQYF.

The rearrangement joins TRBV30 to TRBJ1-5; D remains unclear. This CDR3 is 12 amino acids long. CDR1 GTSNPN and CDR2 SVGIG come from the germline V gene (reference sequence). The V end was cut by 1 base, the J end by 7 bases, with 8 bases between. The CDR3 protein is CAWSGSGQPQHF. CDR3 nucleotides: TGTGCCTGGAGTGGGAGTGGGCAGCCCCAGCATTTT.

The chain recombines TRBV9 with TRBJ1-6, with a possible D match to TRBD1 (6 bases). The CDR3 is 13 residues long. Per germline, CDR1 SGDLS and CDR2 YYNGEE. With 3 bases removed from V and 10 bases from J, the gap between germline ends came to 11 bases. CDR3 DNA: TGTGCCAGCAGCGAGGGGGAGAAATCACCCCTCCACTTT. Protein product: CASSEGEKSPLHF.

The chain couples TRBV25-1 to TRBJ2-1, with 10 bases identical to TRBD2. This CDR3 spans 16 amino acids. V dropped 4 bases and J dropped 4; count of bases not matched to a gene: 7. Germline loops: CDR1 MGHDK, CDR2 SYGVNS. CDR3 coding DNA: TGTGCCAGCAGTGCTCTAGCGGGGGCCGCTTACAATGAGCAGTTCTTC. This gives the protein CASSALAGAAYNEQFF.

The rearrangement uses TRBV7-8 and TRBJ2-3, with D uncertain. Per germline, CDR1 SGHVS and CDR2 FQNEAQ. The CDR3 extends over 14 amino acids. Between the trimmed V and J ends, which lost 2 bases and 0 bases, there was a span of 6 bases. CDR3 sequence (DNA): TGTGCCAGCAGCTTACGGCTGAGCACAGATACGCAGTATTTT. It yields the protein CASSLRLSTDTQYF.

The chain carries TRBV30 and TRBJ1-4; 8 bases fit TRBD1. Germline V gene lookup returns CDR1 GTSNPN and CDR2 SVGIG (reference sequence). With 0 bases clipped from V and 8 bases from J, the junction kept 8 bases outside the gene matches. CDR3 size: 15 residues. Here the CDR3 DNA reads TGTGCCTGGAGTGTACCGGCAGGGGGCCAGGAAAAACTGTTTTTT. Translated, it gives CAWSVPAGGQEKLFF.